The text below deals with one TCR beta chain. The antigen remains undetermined. This sample is drawn from a study of T cell repertoires in cytomegalovirus infection. Study at large: Public TCR beta signatures were indicative of both CMV infection and a matching HLA type.

Overall study findings and caveats: CMV carriers having the relevant HLA were flagged by cumulative public TCR beta family frequency.

TCRdb re-analysed the reads in MiXCR, keeping a single row per CDR3 protein. This table has roughly 230,000 distinct CDR3 sequences, over 15% appearing once. CDR1 KGHDR and CDR2 SFDVKD come from the germline V gene. The V gene lost 4 bases and the J gene lost 0 bases, with 18 bases spanning the gap. This CDR3 spans 18 amino acids. The clonotype originates from a human donor in good health (CMV status not recorded). Some clones in this sample may be carry-over from other donors' samples. The sequenced sample was CD8+ T cells from PBMCs. The rearrangement links TRBV24-1 to TRBJ2-1; TRBD2 might be the D (6 bases). CDR3 sequence: CATSDPLRDFNSYNEQFF. As DNA, the CDR3 is TGTGCCACCAGTGACCCCTTGAGGGACTTCAACTCCTACAATGAGCAGTTCTTC.